This TCR beta chain originates from a study of T cell responses to AZD1222 COVID-19 vaccine. Study-wide findings and caveats: Spike-specific TCR breadth and depth went up after people got two AZD1222 doses. Donors were chiefly white British, with a greater number of females, and clonal diversity was perhaps underestimated. Repertoire sampling was restricted to post-peak T cell response timepoints.

Second-dose intervals of approximately 4 or approximately 12 weeks were pooled. TCRdb's copy holds only in-frame clones and misses some; the assay was immunoSEQ multiplex PCR. The sample records about 110,000 clones, about 90% being singletons. The CDR3 covers 13 residues. Germline V gene lookup returns CDR1 SGHNT and CDR2 YENEEA. V lost 3 bases, J lost 1 base, and 6 bases lay in between. Comment on this clone: The antigen is not known.

The chain combines TRBV11-3 with TRBJ1-1; D gene uncertain. The source is an adult who received the AZD1222 COVID-19 vaccine. Sample: peripheral blood, taken 28 days after the second AZD1222 dose. The CDR3 here is CASSFGENTEAFF. The DNA of the CDR3 is TGTGCCAGCAGCTTTGGAGAGAACACTGAAGCTTTCTTT.